This T cell receptor (beta chain) was sequenced for a study of human versus mouse CDR3 diversity and MHC coevolution. The CDR3 extends over 16 amino acids. V lost 0 bases to trimming and J lost 0 bases; unmatched junction nucleotides: 0. Per the germline V gene, CDR1 is SGHRS and CDR2 is YFSETQ. Concerning this clone itself: The antigen is undetermined.

Generated by immunoSEQ multiplex PCR, the TCRdb table keeps only in-frame clones and is missing some. The sample records about 73,000 clones, 85% to 95% being singletons. The study's findings and limits: About 1.6 million TCR beta clonotypes were estimated for humans, the largest repertoire. Compared with mice, human CDR3s carried more deletions and insertions on average.

The V gene is TRBV5-1, the J gene TRBJ2-3; TRBD2 matches at 11 bases. The sequencing input was naive CD4+ T cells from blood. Subset of the sample: CD45RO-negative CD62L-positive naive CD4 T cells. The sequence was collected from a person between 25 and 70 years old in good health. The CDR3 region is CASSLGTSGSTDTQYF. The DNA for the CDR3 is TGCGCCAGCAGCTTGGGGACTAGCGGGAGCACAGATACGCAGTATTTT.